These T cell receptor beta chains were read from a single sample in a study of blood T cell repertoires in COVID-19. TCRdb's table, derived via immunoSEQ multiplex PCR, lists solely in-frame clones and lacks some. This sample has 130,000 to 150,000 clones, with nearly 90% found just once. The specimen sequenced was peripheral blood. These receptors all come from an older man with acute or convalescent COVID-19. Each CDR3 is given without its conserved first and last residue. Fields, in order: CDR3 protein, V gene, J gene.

CDR3aa: ASRGDIPGELF
v_gene: TRBV6-5
j_gene: TRBJ2-2

CDR3aa: ASSLSPTGGTEAF
v_gene: TRBV27
j_gene: TRBJ1-1

CDR3aa: ASSQDGTAYNSPLH
v_gene: TRBV4-2
j_gene: TRBJ1-6

CDR3aa: SVDAGVLDRRTPNTEAF
v_gene: TRBV29-1
j_gene: TRBJ1-1

CDR3aa: ASSLDTGFPSYEQY
v_gene: TRBV5-1
j_gene: TRBJ2-7

CDR3aa: ASSFTPVQTYEQY
v_gene: TRBV7-2
j_gene: TRBJ2-7

CDR3aa: ASSLRGLDEQY
v_gene: TRBV7-2
j_gene: TRBJ2-7

CDR3aa: ASSPGTGRINTEAF
v_gene: TRBV27
j_gene: TRBJ1-1

CDR3aa: ASSVGQRQTGELF
v_gene: TRBV9
j_gene: TRBJ2-2

CDR3aa: ASSAGLANTGELF
v_gene: TRBV6-4
j_gene: TRBJ2-2

CDR3aa: ASEASGGYTGELF
v_gene: TRBV28
j_gene: TRBJ2-2

CDR3aa: ASSLGDSNQPQH
v_gene: TRBV18
j_gene: TRBJ1-5

CDR3aa: ASSGGQGLKYGYT
v_gene: TRBV5-6
j_gene: TRBJ1-2

CDR3aa: ASSLYPGTGVGAF
v_gene: TRBV5-1
j_gene: TRBJ1-1

CDR3aa: ASSLRKGAINEKLF
v_gene: TRBV7-2
j_gene: TRBJ1-4

CDR3aa: ASSPLAGEDTQY
v_gene: TRBV18
j_gene: TRBJ2-3

CDR3aa: ASSLGTSGSLVEQF
v_gene: TRBV5-1
j_gene: TRBJ2-1

CDR3aa: ASSENNYNSPLH
v_gene: TRBV2
j_gene: TRBJ1-6

CDR3aa: ASSLGQGVGTDTQY
v_gene: TRBV5-1
j_gene: TRBJ2-3

CDR3aa: SVDGTSGYEQY
v_gene: TRBV29-1
j_gene: TRBJ2-7

CDR3aa: ASSLRGGRNTEAF
v_gene: TRBV5-6
j_gene: TRBJ1-1

CDR3aa: ASSPGTSGDNEQF
v_gene: TRBV18
j_gene: TRBJ2-1

CDR3aa: AARDTDVYGYT
v_gene: TRBV19
j_gene: TRBJ1-2

CDR3aa: ATSRGGYEQY
v_gene: TRBV15
j_gene: TRBJ2-7

CDR3aa: ASRLTGGSGDTEAF
v_gene: TRBV12-2
j_gene: TRBJ1-1

CDR3aa: ASSESSPSGGVEQF
v_gene: TRBV25-1
j_gene: TRBJ2-1

CDR3aa: ASSTSPNRDEAF
v_gene: TRBV6-6
j_gene: TRBJ1-1

CDR3aa: ASSLVPGGSTDTQY
v_gene: TRBV7-2
j_gene: TRBJ2-3

CDR3aa: AWSTRGAGALNYGYT
v_gene: TRBV30
j_gene: TRBJ1-2

CDR3aa: ASSLAPGQGSNEKLF
v_gene: TRBV5-1
j_gene: TRBJ1-4

CDR3aa: ASSGATSGIHNEQF
v_gene: TRBV6-1
j_gene: TRBJ2-1

CDR3aa: ASSPDRDPKNIQY
v_gene: TRBV19
j_gene: TRBJ2-4

CDR3aa: ASSFRPETQY
v_gene: TRBV5-4
j_gene: TRBJ2-5

CDR3aa: ASSTRGAKNIQY
v_gene: TRBV5-1
j_gene: TRBJ2-4

CDR3aa: ASSSQAGPNSPLH
v_gene: TRBV18
j_gene: TRBJ1-6

CDR3aa: ASSQIDRMGGAQETQY
v_gene: TRBV4-1
j_gene: TRBJ2-5

CDR3aa: ASSLGAGTSYEQY
v_gene: TRBV11-2
j_gene: TRBJ2-7

CDR3aa: ASSVGVIPRGQY
v_gene: TRBV9
j_gene: TRBJ2-7

CDR3aa: ASSQVQGGSYGYT
v_gene: TRBV4-1
j_gene: TRBJ1-2

CDR3aa: AWSPPRQGLFSGNTIY
v_gene: TRBV30
j_gene: TRBJ1-3

CDR3aa: ASRSGGTGTIGYT
v_gene: TRBV27
j_gene: TRBJ1-2

CDR3aa: ASSDRGYGYT
v_gene: TRBV6-1
j_gene: TRBJ1-2

CDR3aa: SVGTGGPEAF
v_gene: TRBV29-1
j_gene: TRBJ1-1

CDR3aa: ASSLAGMAGEDITEAF
v_gene: TRBV5-1
j_gene: TRBJ1-1

CDR3aa: VSSPGWYTHNEQF
v_gene: TRBV11-2
j_gene: TRBJ2-1

CDR3aa: ASSLEWWTGSEGYT
v_gene: TRBV5-1
j_gene: TRBJ1-2

CDR3aa: ASSKRSTGFGGELF
v_gene: TRBV5-4
j_gene: TRBJ2-2

CDR3aa: ASSQDGGVSPLH
v_gene: TRBV14
j_gene: TRBJ1-6

CDR3aa: ASSLNVAGANEQY
v_gene: TRBV7-3
j_gene: TRBJ2-7

CDR3aa: ASSTGTGDERNTIY
v_gene: TRBV21-1
j_gene: TRBJ1-3

CDR3aa: ASSLGRDRPQY
v_gene: TRBV5-5
j_gene: TRBJ2-7

CDR3aa: ASTVYREKAEAF
v_gene: TRBV19
j_gene: TRBJ1-1

CDR3aa: ASSPKPAGGLDTQY
v_gene: TRBV11-2
j_gene: TRBJ2-3